Following are 11 T cell receptor beta chains from one sample sequenced in a study of T cell repertoires in cytomegalovirus infection. TCRdb recomputed calls from the reads with MiXCR, one row per CDR3 protein. Counted here are about 310,000 distinct CDR3 sequences, around 9.1% occurring once; the ten biggest clones make up less than 3%. Material for sequencing was PBMCs. Source of these receptors: a human donor in good health (CMV status not recorded). Some clones in this sample may be carry-over from other donors' samples.

This clonotype was seen ten or more times. The V and J genes are TRBV7-2 and TRBJ2-7; TRBD1 matches at 8 bases. Per the germline V gene, CDR1 is SGHTA and CDR2 is FQGNSA. J gave up 7 bases and V 5 bases, and 10 bases lay outside the gene matches. CDR3 length: 14 amino acids. CDR3 region: CASSKMTGVREQYV. CDR3 DNA sequence: TGTGCCAGCAGCAAGATGACAGGGGTGAGAGAGCAGTACGTC.

J is TRBJ2-7 and V is TRBV27; 9 bases agree with TRBD2. Losses at the gene ends were 2 bases for V and 3 bases for J; bases not matched to a gene: 5. The CDR3 length is 15 residues. CDR1 and CDR2 from the germline V gene are MNHEY and SMNVEV (reference sequence). In nucleotides, the CDR3 is TGTGCCAGCAGTTTAGTAGCGGGGGCCCACTACGAGCAGTACGTC. Protein sequence: CASSLVAGAHYEQYV.

This clonotype was found many times. V and J are TRBV29-1 and TRBJ1-4, with D unresolved. Germline CDR1 SQVTM, CDR2 ANQGSEA. The CDR3 runs to 14 residues. V lost 6 bases and J lost 0, with 11 bases in between. The CDR3 loop reads CSVGNVATNEKLFF. The CDR3 nucleotides read TGCAGCGTCGGCAATGTTGCAACTAATGAAAAACTGTTTTTT.

This clonotype was seen more than once but under ten times. V and J are TRBV25-1 and TRBJ2-7; D uncertain. The germline V and J ends were trimmed by 3 bases and 1 base, with 7 bases remaining between them. This CDR3 region has 13 residues. CDR1 and CDR2 from the germline V gene are MGHDK and SYGVNS. CDR3 DNA sequence: TGTGCCAGCAGTGACACAAATTCCTACGAGCAGTACTTC. Encoded protein: CASSDTNSYEQYF.

The table lists this clonotype with many counts. The chain has TRBV12-3 or TRBV12-4 and TRBJ2-1, with a weak D call TRBD2 (8 bases). The CDR3 totals 14 residues. V gave up 2 bases and J gave up 8 bases, with 13 bases separating them. The CDR3 DNA is TGTGCCAGCAGTTTACGGGAGGGGGCCCATGAGCAGTTCTTC. It codes for CASSLREGAHEQFF.

This clonotype was detected only a few times. The chain combines TRBV6-5 with TRBJ1-5; possibly TRBD1 for D (6 bases). CDR1 is MNHEY and CDR2 is SVGAGI in the germline V gene. The V and J ends lost 2 bases and 7 bases respectively, with 12 bases between them. CDR3 length equals 14 residues. Written as DNA, the CDR3 is TGTGCCAGCAGTTACGGGGGGGCGCGACAGCCCCAGCATTTT. Translation: CASSYGGARQPQHF.

This clonotype was seen a handful of times. The rearrangement joins TRBV9 to TRBJ2-1, with D possibly matching TRBD1 (5 bases). The CDR3 length is 17 residues. V was trimmed by 4 bases and J by 5 bases, leaving 22 bases between them. Germline V gene sequence: CDR1 SGDLS, CDR2 YYNGEE. The CDR3 spells CASSSRLARVADNEQFF. The CDR3 bases are TGTGCCAGCAGCTCCCGGTTGGCCAGGGTTGCCGACAATGAGCAGTTCTTC.

The sample holds many counts of this clonotype. This chain links TRBV6-2 or TRBV6-3 with TRBJ2-7; D gene unclear. Trimming left V 3 bases short and J 5 bases short, with 11 bases between. This CDR3 region has 13 residues. Germline lookup yields CDR1 MNHEY and CDR2 SVGEGT. The CDR3 nucleotides are TGTGCCAGCAGTTATGCGAGTTTTGACGAGCAGTACGTC. Translating gives CASSYASFDEQYV.

This clonotype was counted at least ten times. V usage is TRBV7-2 and J usage is TRBJ1-1, with D uncertain. Per germline, CDR1 SGHTA and CDR2 FQGNSA. Trimming left V 3 bases short and J 0 bases short, with 2 bases between. This CDR3 is built from 12 residues. CDR3 sequence: CASSFVNTEAFF. In DNA, the CDR3 is TGTGCCAGCAGCTTCGTGAACACTGAAGCTTTCTTT.

This clonotype showed up many times. This chain joins TRBV5-5 and TRBJ2-3; D gene unclear. The length of the CDR3 is 15 residues. Germline CDR1 reads SGHKS; CDR2 reads YYEKEE (reference sequence). V lost 0 bases and J lost 6, with 14 bases in between. CDR3 DNA: TGTGCCAGCAGCTTGGAAGGCGTCAGGTTTGATACGCAGTATTTT. Amino acid sequence: CASSLEGVRFDTQYF.

This clonotype has a count of ten or more. The genes are TRBV12-3 or TRBV12-4 and TRBJ2-4; tentatively, D is TRBD2 (6 bases). The CDR3 is 16 residues long. V was shortened by 8 bases and J by 0 bases, with 17 bases between the two germline ends. CDR3 nucleotides: TGTGCCAGCGGATCGGAGGGGTGGTCAGCCAAAAACATTCAGTACTTC. Its protein product is CASGSEGWSAKNIQYF.